The clone carrying this T cell receptor (beta chain) has more than one count but fewer than ten. The record originates from a study of blood T cell repertoires in COVID-19. The wider study: Sites in the United States, Italy and Spain provided acute and convalescent COVID-19 samples. The analysed material was cDNA or gDNA that came from T cells, B-cell-depleted T cells, or PBMCs.

In the original analysis: Using reference gene primer amplification, nucleated cell counts were estimated. Clones were sequenced by immunoSEQ multiplex PCR, and TCRdb holds only the in-frame ones, with some missing. V and J calls plus clone size are reproduced from that table; the DNA served to infer D and trimming. The sample lists over 80,000 clones, 75% to 90% seen once, with around 10% in the top ten. Losses at the gene ends were 7 bases for V and 8 bases for J; bases not matched to a gene: 7. The CDR3 extends over 12 amino acids. Germline lookup yields CDR1 MNHEY and CDR2 SVGAGI. This TCR came from a woman in her 70s with acute or convalescent COVID-19. V usage is TRBV6-5 and J usage is TRBJ1-2; 7 bases fit TRBD1. The sample taken for sequencing was peripheral blood. CDR3 in DNA: TGTGCCAGCATTACAGGGGTGGGAGGCTACACCTTC. Translating gives CASITGVGGYTF.